What follows are 5 T cell receptor beta chains derived from one specimen sequenced in a study of graft-versus-host responses after intestinal transplantation (dated by TCRdb to the early 2020s). To isolate intraepithelial and lamina propria lymphocytes from graft specimens, dithiothreitol, EDTA incubations and collagenase D digestion were used. The library was built by means of the immunoSEQ multiplex PCR assay. TCRdb mirrors the immuneACCESS table, restricted to in-frame sequences. Some clones are absent from its copies; in checked studies, under half trace to an unresolved V gene, and the reason for the others is unknown. The sample table records just under 30,000 clones; about 80% of these occur just once. Approximately 2.8% of the sample comes from the top ten. Sequenced here: ileum tissue, sampled 98 days after intestinal transplantation. Every receptor here comes from a human patient who received an intestinal transplant, so some T cells may come from the graft donor.

V is TRBV10-2 and J is TRBJ1-2; tentative D call: TRBD1 (6 bases). The length of the CDR3 is 17 residues. Germline V CDR1 and CDR2: WSHSY, SAAADI. Trimming removed 3 bases at V and 8 bases at J, with 25 bases between. This CDR3 is CASSEGGDRTATGGYTF. DNA of the CDR3: TGCGCCAGCAGTGAAGGGGGTGACAGGACCGCAACCGGCGGCTACACCTTC.

This chain uses TRBV6-5 with TRBJ2-1, with D maybe TRBD2 (6 bases). The CDR3 is 15 amino acids. Germline assignment: CDR1 MNHEY and CDR2 SVGAGI. Deletions cut 2 bases from V and 4 bases from J, with 12 bases between. In nucleotides, the CDR3 is TGTGCCAGCAGTTACGGGCTAGCGAGTTACAATGAGCAGTTCTTC. This encodes CASSYGLASYNEQFF.

This clone was counted once. This chain links TRBV6-1 with TRBJ1-6, with a tentative D call TRBD1 (6 bases). Germline V gene data show CDR1 as MNHNS and CDR2 as SASEGT. The CDR3 contains 14 residues. V was pared by 7 bases and J by 8 bases, with 15 bases between. The CDR3 region has the DNA TGTGCCAGCATTTTCCAGGACAGATATTCACCCCTCCACTTT. Translated, it gives CASIFQDRYSPLHF.

The rearrangement links TRBV10-1 to TRBJ1-6; D ambiguous. Germline assignment: CDR1 WNHNN and CDR2 SYGVQD (reference sequence). The CDR3 extends over 14 amino acids. V was trimmed by 0 bases and J by 10 bases, leaving 10 bases between them. CDR3 in amino acids: CASSESVSGSPLHF. The CDR3, as DNA: TGCGCCAGCAGTGAGTCAGTCTCGGGGTCACCCCTCCACTTT.

The chain recombines TRBV5-6 with TRBJ1-2; 7 bases are a match to TRBD1. CDR1 is SGHDT and CDR2 is YYEEEE in the germline V gene. The CDR3 covers 14 residues. V shed 2 bases, J shed 2 bases, and the junction held 3 bases outside the gene matches. The DNA for the CDR3 is TGTGCCAGCAGCTTAGGGACAGCCAACTATGGCTACACCTTC. This codes for CASSLGTANYGYTF. The complete variable domain, with remaining parts taken from reference TRBV5-6 and TRBJ1-2, reads DAGVTQSPTHLIKTRGQQVTLRCSPKSGHDTVSWYQQALGQGPQFIFQYYEEEERQRGNFPDRFSGHQFPNYSSELNVNALLLGDSALYLCASSLGTANYGYTFGSGTRLTVV.